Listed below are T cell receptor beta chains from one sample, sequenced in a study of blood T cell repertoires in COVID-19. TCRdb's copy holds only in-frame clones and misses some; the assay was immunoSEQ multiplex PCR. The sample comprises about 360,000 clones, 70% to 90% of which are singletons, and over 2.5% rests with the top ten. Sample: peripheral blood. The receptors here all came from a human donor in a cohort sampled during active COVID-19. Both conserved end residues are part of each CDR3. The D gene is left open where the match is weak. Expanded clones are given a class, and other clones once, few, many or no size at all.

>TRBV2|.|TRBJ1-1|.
CASIYVNTEAFF
TGTGCCAGCATCTACGTGAACACTGAAGCTTTCTTT
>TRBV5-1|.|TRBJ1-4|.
CASSLNQGINEKLFF
TGCGCCAGCAGCTTGAATCAGGGGATAAATGAAAAACTGTTTTTT
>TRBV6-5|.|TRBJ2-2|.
CASSYLAQNTGELFF
TGTGCCAGCAGTTACCTAGCTCAAAACACCGGGGAGCTGTTTTTT
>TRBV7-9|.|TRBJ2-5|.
CASSLGPGQETQYF
TGTGCCAGCAGCTTAGGGCCAGGACAAGAGACCCAGTACTTC
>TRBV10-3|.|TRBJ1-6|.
CAASGRRDSPLHF
TGTGCCGCTTCGGGGCGGAGGGATTCACCCCTCCACTTT
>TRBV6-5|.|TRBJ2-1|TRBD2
CASSLWAGVPNEQFF
TGTGCCAGCAGTCTTTGGGCGGGAGTCCCCAATGAGCAGTTCTTC
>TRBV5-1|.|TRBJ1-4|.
CASSLIPGETNEKLFF
TGCGCCAGCAGCTTGATACCCGGGGAGACTAATGAAAAACTGTTTTTT
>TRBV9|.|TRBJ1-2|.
CASSLRGSSTNYGYTF
TGTGCCAGCAGCCTACGGGGTTCGTCTACCAACTATGGCTACACCTTC
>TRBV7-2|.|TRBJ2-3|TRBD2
CASSLEIAGKADTQYF
TGTGCCAGCAGCTTAGAGATAGCGGGGAAGGCAGATACGCAGTATTTT
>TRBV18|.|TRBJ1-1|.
CASRLEPEVLEKENTEAFF
TGTGCCAGCCGACTAGAACCCGAGGTCCTTGAGAAGGAGAACACTGAAGCTTTCTTT
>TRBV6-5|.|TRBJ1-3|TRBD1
CASNYRDRSGNTIYF
TGTGCCAGCAACTACAGGGACAGGTCTGGAAACACCATATATTTT
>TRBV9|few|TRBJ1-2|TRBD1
CASSVPGQGGGYTF
TGTGCCAGCAGCGTACCGGGACAGGGTGGCGGCTACACCTTC
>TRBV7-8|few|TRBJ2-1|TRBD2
CASSSLAASYNEQFF
TGTGCCAGCAGCAGCCTAGCGGCTTCCTACAATGAGCAGTTCTTC
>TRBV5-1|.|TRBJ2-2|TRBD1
CASSLGSMDRAPTGELFF
TGCGCCAGCAGCTTGGGATCCATGGACAGGGCCCCCACCGGGGAGCTGTTTTTT
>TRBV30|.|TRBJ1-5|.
CAWSYGRYEQPQHF
TGTGCCTGGAGTTATGGCAGGTACGAACAGCCCCAGCATTTT
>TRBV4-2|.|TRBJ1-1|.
CASSQELRGKMNTEAFF
TGTGCCAGCAGCCAAGAGCTTCGGGGGAAAATGAACACTGAAGCTTTCTTT
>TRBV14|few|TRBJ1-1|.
CASSWTVNTEAFF
TGTGCCAGCAGCTGGACAGTAAACACTGAAGCTTTCTTT
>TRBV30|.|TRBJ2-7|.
CAGVRPDRSREQYF
TGTGCCGGGGTTCGTCCTGACAGATCTCGGGAGCAGTACTTC
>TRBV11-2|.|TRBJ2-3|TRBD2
CATRLAGDNTQYF
TGTGCCACCAGGCTAGCGGGGGACAATACGCAGTATTTT
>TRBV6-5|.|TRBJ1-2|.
CASSSSPVGGADTF
TGTGCCAGCAGTTCCTCCCCGGTGGGAGGGGCCGACACCTTC
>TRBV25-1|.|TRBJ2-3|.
CASSDPGDTQYF
TGTGCCAGCAGTGACCCAGGAGATACGCAGTATTTT
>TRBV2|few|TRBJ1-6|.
CATKTDTSETLHF
TGTGCCACAAAGACGGACACCTCAGAGACCCTCCACTTT
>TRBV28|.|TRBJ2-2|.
CASTRQTTGELFF
TGTGCCAGCACAAGACAGACCACCGGGGAGCTGTTTTTT
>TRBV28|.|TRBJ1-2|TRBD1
CASSLGRAGGYGYTF
TGTGCCAGCAGTTTAGGTCGGGCAGGGGGCTATGGCTACACCTTC
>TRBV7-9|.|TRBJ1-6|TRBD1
CASSYSDRVNSPLHF
TGTGCCAGCAGCTATAGTGACAGGGTGAATTCACCCCTCCACTTT
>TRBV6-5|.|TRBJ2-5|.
CASSYAGGRIRETQYF
TGTGCCAGCAGTTACGCCGGAGGACGCATTCGAGAGACCCAGTACTTC
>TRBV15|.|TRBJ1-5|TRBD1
CATSRVGTGDNQPQHF
TGTGCCACCAGCAGAGTTGGGACAGGGGACAATCAGCCCCAGCATTTT
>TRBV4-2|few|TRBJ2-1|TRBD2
CASSQSSGGHNEQFF
TGTGCCAGCAGCCAATCTAGCGGGGGCCACAATGAGCAGTTCTTC
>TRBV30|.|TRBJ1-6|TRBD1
CAWADRESPLHF
TGTGCCTGGGCCGACAGGGAGTCACCCCTCCACTTT
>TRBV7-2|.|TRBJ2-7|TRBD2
CASSFPSGAREQYF
TGTGCCAGCAGCTTTCCTAGCGGGGCTAGGGAGCAGTACTTC
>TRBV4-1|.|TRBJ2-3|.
CASSLDPTRGTDTQYF
TGCGCCAGCAGCCTAGACCCAACTAGAGGCACAGATACGCAGTATTTT
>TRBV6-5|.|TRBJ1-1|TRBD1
CASTTDRGHTEAFF
TGTGCCAGCACGACGGACAGGGGTCACACTGAAGCTTTCTTT
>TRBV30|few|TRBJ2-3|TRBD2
CAWNPGRDTQYF
TGTGCCTGGAACCCCGGGAGGGATACGCAGTATTTT
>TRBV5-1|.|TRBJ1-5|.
CASSWRGVEGQPQHF
TGCGCCAGCAGCTGGAGGGGTGTGGAGGGCCAGCCCCAGCATTTT
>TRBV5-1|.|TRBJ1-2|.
CASSLSGDGYTF
TGCGCCAGCAGCTTATCCGGAGATGGCTACACCTTC
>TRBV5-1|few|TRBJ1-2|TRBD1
CASSFRQGADYGYTF
TGCGCCAGCAGCTTTAGGCAGGGGGCTGACTATGGCTACACCTTC
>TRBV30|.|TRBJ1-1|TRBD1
CAWSSRTGTNTEAFF
TGTGCCTGGAGTTCCAGGACAGGGACGAACACTGAAGCTTTCTTT
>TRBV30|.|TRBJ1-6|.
CAWTDFYNSPLHF
TGTGCCTGGACTGACTTTTATAATTCACCCCTCCACTTT
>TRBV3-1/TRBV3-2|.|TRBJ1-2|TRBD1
CASSQPGQGYTF
TGTGCCAGCAGCCAACCGGGACAGGGCTACACCTTC
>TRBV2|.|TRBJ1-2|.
CASSEYARTAPYGYTF
TGTGCCAGCAGTGAATACGCCCGGACAGCCCCCTATGGCTACACCTTC
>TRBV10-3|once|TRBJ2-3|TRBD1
CAIGGQVGVLGDTQYF
TGTGCCATCGGCGGACAGGTCGGAGTTCTTGGAGATACGCAGTATTTT
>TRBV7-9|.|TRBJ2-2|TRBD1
CASSLQPGQGYTGELFF
TGTGCCAGCAGCTTACAACCGGGACAGGGTTACACCGGGGAGCTGTTTTTT
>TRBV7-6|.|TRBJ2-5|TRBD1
CASSSGQGQETQYF
TGTGCCAGCAGCTCGGGACAGGGCCAAGAGACCCAGTACTTC
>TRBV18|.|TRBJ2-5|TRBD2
CASSERASGNMETQYF
TGTGCCAGCTCAGAACGGGCTAGCGGGAACATGGAGACCCAGTACTTC
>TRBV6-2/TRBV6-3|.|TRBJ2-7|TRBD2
CASSYSIAGGPNEQYF
TGTGCCAGCAGTTACTCGATTGCGGGGGGGCCCAACGAGCAGTACTTC
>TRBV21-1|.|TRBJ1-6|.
CASSKSLKQGNSPLHF
TGTGCCAGCAGCAAATCCCTGAAGCAGGGGAATTCACCCCTCCACTTT
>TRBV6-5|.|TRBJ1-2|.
CASKTTANYGYTF
TGTGCCAGCAAGACGACAGCTAACTATGGCTACACCTTC
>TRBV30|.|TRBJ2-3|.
CAWSVVGGNTDTQYF
TGTGCCTGGAGTGTTGTAGGCGGAAACACAGATACGCAGTATTTT
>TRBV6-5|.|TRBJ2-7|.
CASSYSTEGGHEQYF
TGTGCCAGCAGTTACTCGACTGAAGGGGGTCACGAGCAGTACTTC
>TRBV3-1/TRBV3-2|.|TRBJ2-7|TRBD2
CASSQVEEREGVYEQYF
TGTGCCAGCAGCCAAGTCGAGGAGCGGGAGGGGGTCTACGAGCAGTACTTC
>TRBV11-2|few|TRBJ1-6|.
CASSRAGIPDSPLHF
TGTGCCAGCAGCAGAGCAGGGATCCCCGATTCACCCCTCCACTTT
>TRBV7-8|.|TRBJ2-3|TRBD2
CASSLRRLAGEVTGTDTQYF
TGTGCCAGCAGCTTAAGGCGGCTAGCGGGAGAGGTGACGGGCACAGATACGCAGTATTTT
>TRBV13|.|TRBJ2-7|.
CASSLALEVGGGDYEQYF
TGTGCCAGCAGCTTAGCGTTGGAGGTTGGAGGGGGCGACTACGAGCAGTACTTC
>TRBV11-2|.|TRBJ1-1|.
CASSSTGPMNTEAFF
TGTGCCAGCAGCTCTACAGGGCCTATGAACACTGAAGCTTTCTTT
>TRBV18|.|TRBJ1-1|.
CASSPQGGEAFF
TGTGCCAGCTCACCACAGGGAGGGGAAGCTTTCTTT
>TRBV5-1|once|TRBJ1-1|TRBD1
CASSLVNRGAEAFF
TGCGCCAGCAGCTTGGTCAACAGGGGGGCTGAAGCTTTCTTT
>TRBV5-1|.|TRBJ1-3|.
CASSLAPTSGRTSGNTIYF
TGCGCCAGCAGCTTGGCCCCGACAAGCGGCAGGACGTCCGGAAACACCATATATTTT
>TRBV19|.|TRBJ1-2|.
CASSMRDGYTF
TGTGCCAGTAGTATGCGAGATGGCTACACCTTC
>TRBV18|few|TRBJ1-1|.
CASTPSTGNTEAFF
TGTGCCAGCACTCCTTCAACAGGCAACACTGAAGCTTTCTTT